This T cell receptor beta chain was observed in a study of cytomegalovirus exposure and HLA in healthy donors. Broader study findings: Reports indicated that the classifier achieved high specificity and sensitivity in diagnosing cytomegalovirus status.

Profiled with immunoSEQ multiplex PCR; TCRdb holds only in-frame clones, not every one. Of some 120,000 clones listed, approximately 94% were seen once; the top ten hold 1.5% to 2%. The CDR3 spans 15 residues. In germline, CDR1 is MNHEY, CDR2 SVGAGI. Germline trimming cut 6 bases from V and 5 bases from J; bases unmatched to any gene: 11. Details on this clone: The antigen is not known.

J is TRBJ2-5 and V is TRBV6-5, with 8 bases identical to TRBD2. This clonotype originated in a man aged 18 to 30 in good health and CMV-seronegative. The sequenced sample consisted of PBMCs. The CDR3 nucleotides read TGTGCCAGCAGGCGGACTAGCTCGGTGGGGGAGACCCAGTACTTC. Its protein is CASRRTSSVGETQYF.